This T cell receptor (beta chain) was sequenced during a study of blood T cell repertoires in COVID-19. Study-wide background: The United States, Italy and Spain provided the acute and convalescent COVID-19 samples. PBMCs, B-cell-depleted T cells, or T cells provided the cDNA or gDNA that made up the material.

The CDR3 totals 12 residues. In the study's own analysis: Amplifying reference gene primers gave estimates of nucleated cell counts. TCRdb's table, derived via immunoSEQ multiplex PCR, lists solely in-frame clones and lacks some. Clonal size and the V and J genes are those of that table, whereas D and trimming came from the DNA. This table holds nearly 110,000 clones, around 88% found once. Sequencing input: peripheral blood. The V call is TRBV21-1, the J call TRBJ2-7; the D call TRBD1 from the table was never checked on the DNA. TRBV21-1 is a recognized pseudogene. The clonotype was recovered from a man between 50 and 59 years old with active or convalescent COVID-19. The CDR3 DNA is TGTGCCAGCAGCATGGGCCCCTCCGAGCAGTACTTC. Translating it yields CASSMGPSEQYF.